The clone carrying this T cell receptor (beta chain) was counted between two and nine times. Its cognate antigen is unknown. Indicated treatment: oral pan-JAK inhibitor, 5-10 mg twice daily. V lost 5 bases and J lost 6; bases outside the gene matches: 6. The CDR3 is made up of 14 amino acids. Germline V lookup: CDR1 MNHNY, CDR2 SVGAGI (reference sequence). This sample was taken from a study of CD8+ T cells in alopecia areata. Findings and caveats of the study: Higher clonality than in normal scalp was seen in lesional scalp, especially alopecia totalis/universalis. With just one nonresponder, it is still uncertain whether baseline CD8+ expansion relates to response.

Sequencing relied on a cDNA template that was reverse transcribed from extracted RNA. Using immunoSEQ multiplex PCR, the repertoire was profiled, and TCRdb retains in-frame clones only, with some absent. The data hold under 300,000 clones, with 60% observed a single time. V usage is TRBV6-6 and J usage is TRBJ2-1; TRBD1 matches 8 bases. The source was CD4+ T cells sorted from blood, collected at approximately week 51, from a patient treated with tofacitinib. The sequence derives from a human donor with alopecia areata. Written as DNA, the CDR3 is TGTGCCAGCAGTACGACGGGACAGGTCAATGAGCAGTTCTTC. Protein sequence: CASSTTGQVNEQFF.